These 25 T cell receptor beta chains originate from one sample sequenced in a study of PD-1 blockade in classical Hodgkin lymphoma. Patients all relapsed after autologous stem cell transplantation, and there was variation in brentuximab vedotin exposure. The table came from immunoSEQ multiplex PCR; TCRdb's copy has only in-frame clones and leaves some out. Here the sample spans more than 90,000 clones, more than 85% being singletons. The source material was peripheral blood mononuclear cells (PBMCs), sampled before the second cycle of nivolumab. The origin of the receptors is a human donor with classical Hodgkin lymphoma.

A few counts support this clone. This chain links TRBV4-3 with TRBJ1-1, with a tentative D call TRBD1 (5 bases). Looked up from germline, CDR1 is LGHNA and CDR2 is YSLEER. The CDR3 is 13 residues long. The V end was cut by 4 bases, the J end by 11 bases, with 17 bases between. DNA for the CDR3: TGCGCCAGCAGCCCGGGGACCCAGGCATGGGCTTTCTTT. Protein sequence: CASSPGTQAWAFF.

This rearrangement joins TRBV21-1 to TRBJ1-1. TRBV21-1 is a pseudogene locus. This CDR3 comprises 14 residues. The CDR3 DNA reads TGTGCCAGCAGCAAACGTGGGGAGACTCCTCTAGCTTTCTTT. It encodes CASSKRGETPLAFF.

The chain carries TRBV7-2 and TRBJ2-1; D is perhaps TRBD2 (6 bases). The V end lost 5 bases, the J end lost 0 bases, and 11 bases lay between the germline ends. Germline-derived CDR1 and CDR2 are SGHTA and FQGNSA. The CDR3 contains 15 residues. The CDR3, as DNA: TGTGCCAGCAGCGCTAGCGTCGACTCCTACAATGAGCAGTTCTTC. Its protein is CASSASVDSYNEQFF.

The chain employs TRBV7-9 and TRBJ2-7, with D unclear. The CDR3 contains 14 residues. V lost 3 bases to trimming and J lost 0 bases, with 9 bases between them. The germline V gene encodes CDR1 SEHNR and CDR2 FQNEAQ (reference sequence). CDR3 sequence (DNA): TGTGCCAGCAGCTTGGTCTATAGCTCCTACGAGCAGTACTTC. As protein: CASSLVYSSYEQYF.

The gene calls are TRBV5-1 and TRBJ1-1, with D possibly TRBD1 on 5 matching bases. Germline V gene sequence: CDR1 SGHRS, CDR2 YFSETQ. The CDR3 is 13 amino acids. V lost 0 bases, J lost 6 bases, and 9 bases lay in between. The CDR3 is CASSLASGPEAFF. For the CDR3, the DNA is TGCGCCAGCAGCTTGGCCTCAGGGCCTGAAGCTTTCTTT.

This chain connects TRBV7-2 to TRBJ2-7; D ambiguous. The CDR3 spans 16 residues. CDR1 is SGHTA and CDR2 is FQGNSA in the germline V gene. V was shortened by 0 bases and J by 1 base, with 13 bases between the two germline ends. CDR3 region: CASSLARAASSYEQYF. Written as DNA, the CDR3 is TGTGCCAGCAGCTTAGCTCGAGCCGCAAGTTCCTACGAGCAGTACTTC.

The V and J genes are TRBV9 and TRBJ1-1; 9 bases are a match to TRBD1. J lost 12 bases, V lost 2 bases, and 11 bases had no gene match. The CDR3 runs 14 residues. The V gene's germline CDR1 is SGDLS and CDR2 YYNGEE. CDR3 coding DNA: TGTGCCAGCAGCGTCGTGACAGGGGGGAGCGGAACTTTCTTT. Protein sequence: CASSVVTGGSGTFF.

V is TRBV7-8 and J is TRBJ1-5, with D tentatively TRBD1 (5 bases). V shed 2 bases and J shed 0 bases, with 14 bases lying between them. The V gene's germline CDR1 is SGHVS and CDR2 FQNEAQ. The CDR3 covers 17 residues. The CDR3 reads CASSLIQGVNSNQPQHF. The CDR3 DNA reads TGTGCCAGCAGCTTAATTCAGGGAGTAAATAGCAATCAGCCCCAGCATTTT.

V gene TRBV7-9 combines with J gene TRBJ1-2; the match to TRBD1 covers 7 bases. J gave up 8 bases and V 1 base, and 7 bases lay outside the gene matches. From germline, CDR1 is SEHNR and CDR2 FQNEAQ (reference sequence). This CDR3 spans 14 amino acids. The CDR3 here is CASSLGEGAAGYTF. DNA of the CDR3: TGTGCCAGCAGCTTAGGGGAGGGGGCCGCCGGCTACACCTTC.

This clone came up once. The chain recombines TRBV5-8 with TRBJ1-2, with D uncertain. V lost 1 base to trimming and J lost 1 base, with 5 bases between them. Germline CDR1 is SGHTS and CDR2 is YDEGEE. The CDR3 is 13 residues long. The CDR3, as DNA: TGTGCCAGCAGCTTGTTAAATAACTATGGCTACACCTTC. Translating it yields CASSLLNNYGYTF.

This chain links TRBV7-9 with TRBJ1-2; no firm D call. This CDR3 has 13 amino acids. Trimming stripped 2 bases from V and 0 bases from J, with 4 bases between. Germline V gene lookup returns CDR1 SEHNR and CDR2 FQNEAQ (reference sequence). CDR3 region: CASSLLANYGYTF. Here the CDR3 DNA reads TGTGCCAGCAGCTTACTAGCTAACTATGGCTACACCTTC.

This clone was detected once. The chain combines TRBV5-1 with TRBJ2-2, with D tentatively TRBD1 or TRBD2 (5 bases each). CDR3 length: 16 amino acids. The V end was cut by 2 bases, the J end by 0 bases, with 11 bases between. The germline CDR1 and CDR2 sequences are SGHRS and YFSETQ. The CDR3 coding sequence is TGCGCCAGCAGCTTAACGCAGGGAGCGAACACCGGGGAGCTGTTTTTT. This gives the protein CASSLTQGANTGELFF.

The chain joins TRBV6-5 to TRBJ1-3; no definite D call. V lost 0 bases and J lost 4, with 13 bases in between. CDR1 and CDR2 (germline): MNHEY, SVGAGI. The CDR3 runs to 16 residues. CDR3 amino acids: CASSYSSVPWGNTIYF. CDR3 sequence (DNA): TGTGCCAGCAGTTACTCCAGTGTTCCCTGGGGAAACACCATATATTTT.

V usage is TRBV4-3 and J usage is TRBJ1-6, with D possibly being TRBD1 (5 bases). CDR1 and CDR2 from the germline V gene are LGHNA and YSLEER. CDR3 length: 18 residues. V was shortened by 0 bases and J by 2 bases, with 14 bases between the two germline ends. This CDR3 is CASSQDLARAAYNSPLHF. The CDR3, as DNA: TGCGCCAGCAGCCAAGATCTGGCCAGGGCAGCCTATAATTCACCCCTCCACTTT.

V usage is TRBV7-9 and J usage is TRBJ1-5; no firm D call. This CDR3 is 14 amino acids long. Germline V gene data show CDR1 as SEHNR and CDR2 as FQNEAQ (reference sequence). With 5 bases removed from V and 6 bases from J, the gap between germline ends came to 14 bases. In DNA, the CDR3 is TGTGCCAGCAGCCCATCCCTCGGAGGTCAGCCCCAGCATTTT. This gives the protein CASSPSLGGQPQHF.

The J gene is TRBJ2-4, the V gene TRBV23-1, with TRBD2 identical over 7 bases. TRBV23-1 is placed among ORFs of uncertain function. CDR3 size: 17 residues. V trimming: 0 bases; J trimming: 0 bases; junction bases outside the gene matches: 5. DNA for the CDR3: TGCGCCAGCAGTCAATCGCGGGGGAGGCTAGCCAAAAACATTCAGTACTTC. Translating it yields CASSQSRGRLAKNIQYF.

The V call is TRBV5-6, the J call TRBJ1-5, with D possibly being TRBD1 (5 bases). Germline assignment: CDR1 SGHDT and CDR2 YYEEEE. The CDR3 is 13 residues long. V lost 0 bases and J lost 12, with 13 bases in between. The CDR3 reads CASSLEGREGQHF. DNA for the CDR3: TGTGCCAGCAGCTTGGAGGGCAGGGAGGGCCAGCATTTT.

The genes are TRBV9 and TRBJ2-7; no firm D call. V gave up 0 bases and J gave up 0 bases, with 10 bases separating them. The CDR3 consists of 15 residues. Germline CDR1 SGDLS, CDR2 YYNGEE. This chain's CDR3 is CASSVEVGPSYEQYF. CDR3 DNA sequence: TGTGCCAGCAGCGTAGAGGTAGGGCCCTCCTACGAGCAGTACTTC.

V gene TRBV7-9 combines with J gene TRBJ1-1; D remains ambiguous. The ends were cut back, 5 bases at V and 2 bases at J, with 6 bases in the middle. This CDR3 has 12 amino acids. Germline V lookup: CDR1 SEHNR, CDR2 FQNEAQ (reference sequence). DNA of the CDR3: TGTGCCAGCAGCCCTTACAACACTGAAGCTTTCTTT. It translates to CASSPYNTEAFF.

The chain uses TRBV6-1 and TRBJ2-7, with TRBD1 identical over 10 bases. The CDR3 is 12 residues long. CDR1 is MNHNS and CDR2 is SASEGT in the germline V gene. The V and J ends lost 9 bases and 3 bases, in that order; junction bases with no gene match: 2. CDR3 sequence: CASGDRGYEQYF. The CDR3 nucleotides read TGTGCCAGTGGGGACAGGGGCTACGAGCAGTACTTC.

The chain joins TRBV23-1 to TRBJ1-5; D remains ambiguous. TRBV23-1 is recorded as an ORF, its role being uncertain. V lost 1 base, J lost 6 bases, and 10 bases lay in between. The CDR3 is made up of 14 amino acids. CDR3 nucleotides: TGCGCCAGCAGTCAATTAGCGCGGACTCAGCCCCAGCATTTT. It is translated as CASSQLARTQPQHF.

The chain links TRBV5-6 to TRBJ1-2; 7 bases map to TRBD1. V lost 0 bases and J lost 4; bases outside the gene matches: 3. This CDR3 is 14 amino acids long. Per germline, CDR1 SGHDT and CDR2 YYEEEE. The CDR3 is CASSLDRGPYGYTF. The CDR3 DNA sequence: TGTGCCAGCAGCTTGGACAGGGGCCCCTATGGCTACACCTTC.

The V gene is TRBV9, the J gene TRBJ2-3, with D perhaps being TRBD1 or TRBD2 (7 bases each). This CDR3 has 16 residues. V lost 3 bases to trimming and J lost 0 bases, with 14 bases between them. Germline CDR1 and CDR2: SGDLS and YYNGEE. CDR3 in DNA: TGTGCCAGCAGCGCCCAGGGGGGGCCTAGCACAGATACGCAGTATTTT. Translating gives CASSAQGGPSTDTQYF.

The chain recombines TRBV5-1 with TRBJ1-1, with 7 bases that match TRBD1. The CDR3 is 15 amino acids. In germline, CDR1 is SGHRS, CDR2 YFSETQ. After removal of 3 bases from V and 4 bases from J, the junction contained 9 bases not matched to a gene. CDR3 protein: CASSSPLAGGTEAFF. CDR3 bases: TGCGCCAGCAGCTCACCTCTAGCAGGGGGCACTGAAGCTTTCTTT. Combining the CDR3 with reference TRBV5-1 and TRBJ1-1 gives the whole variable domain KAGVTQTPRYLIKTRGQQVTLSCSPISGHRSVSWYQQTPGQGLQFLFEYFSETQRNKGNFPGRFSGRQFSNSRSEMNVSTLELGDSALYLCASSSPLAGGTEAFFGQGTRLTVV.

The V call is TRBV7-9, the J call TRBJ2-1; D may correspond to TRBD1 or TRBD2 (6 bases each). The germline V and J ends were trimmed by 3 bases and 7 bases, with 13 bases remaining between them. Germline assignment: CDR1 SEHNR and CDR2 FQNEAQ (reference sequence). This CDR3 has 14 residues. This chain's CDR3 is CASSFPGATNEQFF. The CDR3 nucleotides read TGTGCCAGCAGCTTTCCGGGGGCTACGAATGAGCAGTTCTTC.